A single sample is the source of the 30 T cell receptor beta chains below, sequenced in a study of beta chain features in type 1 diabetes. TCRB transcripts that were expressed got sequenced, as all of the isolated RNA had been reverse transcribed. TCRdb's table, derived via immunoSEQ multiplex PCR, lists solely in-frame clones and lacks some. The sample holds roughly 250,000 clones, over 7.5% seen once. Sequencing used naive CD4+ T cells from blood. The receptors were gathered from a woman between 18 and 29 years old in good health.

This clone has more than one count but fewer than ten. The chain links TRBV28 to TRBJ1-5, with 10 bases aligning to TRBD1. The CDR3 is made up of 15 amino acids. With V trimmed by 6 bases and J by 4 bases, 6 bases remained unmatched. The V gene's germline CDR1 is MDHEN and CDR2 SYDVKM. As DNA, the CDR3 is TGTGCCAGCAGGTCCGGGACAGGGGAAAATCAGCCCCAGCATTTT. It specifies CASRSGTGENQPQHF.

Note on this clone: The junction departs from the called germline gene at one end, perhaps through a read error. This chain links TRBV7-7 with TRBJ2-3; no reliable D call. The CDR3 sequence is 13 residues long. CDR1 and CDR2 (germline): SSHAT, FNYEAQ (reference sequence). The chain's CDR3 is CASSLVSTDTQYF. The CDR3 coding sequence is TGTGCTAGCAGCTTAGTTAGTACAGATACGCAGTATTTT.

The chain uses TRBV5-4 and TRBJ2-7; D perhaps matches TRBD2 (6 bases). Deletions cut 2 bases from V and 3 bases from J, with 15 bases between. There are 15 residues in the CDR3. CDR1 is SGHNT, CDR2 YYREEE, per germline (reference sequence). This CDR3 reads CASSFLGRENYEQYF. For the CDR3, the DNA is TGTGCCAGCAGCTTCCTAGGACGGGAGAACTACGAGCAGTACTTC.

The table lists this clone with a few counts. The chain is built from TRBV13 and TRBJ2-2; TRBD2 matches 7 bases. Germline CDR1 and CDR2: PRHDT and FYEKMQ (reference sequence). V was pared by 1 base and J by 3 bases, with 8 bases of the junction left unmatched. This CDR3 is built from 17 residues. In DNA form, the CDR3 reads TGTGCCAGCAGCTTAGCACGGCTAGCGGATTACACCGGGGAGCTGTTTTTT. This codes for CASSLARLADYTGELFF.

This clone was counted between two and nine times. The chain employs TRBV5-1 and TRBJ2-1, with TRBD2 identical over 12 bases. Germline V lookup: CDR1 SGHRS, CDR2 YFSETQ. V shed 3 bases, J shed 5 bases, and the junction held 9 bases outside the gene matches. The CDR3 runs 17 residues. The CDR3 loop reads CASSSGLAGLPHNEQFF. The CDR3 DNA follows: TGCGCCAGCAGCTCTGGACTAGCGGGACTACCACACAATGAGCAGTTCTTC. Full variable domain (rest looked up from reference TRBV5-1 and TRBJ2-1): KAGVTQTPRYLIKTRGQQVTLSCSPISGHRSVSWYQQTPGQGLQFLFEYFSETQRNKGNFPGRFSGRQFSNSRSEMNVSTLELGDSALYLCASSSGLAGLPHNEQFFGPGTRLTVL.

The chain links TRBV28 to TRBJ1-5; no reliable D call. The CDR3 contains 13 residues. V was clipped by 1 base and J by 5 bases, with 6 bases between them. Germline values: CDR1 MDHEN, CDR2 SYDVKM. CDR3 DNA sequence: TGTGCCAGCAGTTTATATCAGGATCAGCCCCAGCATTTT. As protein: CASSLYQDQPQHF.

This clone was detected only a few times. V gene TRBV30 combines with J gene TRBJ1-5, with TRBD1 matching over 8 bases. V shed 2 bases, J shed 4 bases, and the junction held 7 bases outside the gene matches. Germline-derived CDR1 and CDR2 are GTSNPN and SVGIG (reference sequence). This CDR3 region has 15 residues. The CDR3 sequence: CAWSPDRGGNQPQHF. The CDR3 DNA reads as TGTGCCTGGAGTCCAGACAGGGGTGGTAATCAGCCCCAGCATTTT.

The gene calls are TRBV30 and TRBJ2-7, with D maybe TRBD2 (5 bases). Germline V CDR1 and CDR2: GTSNPN, SVGIG (reference sequence). Trimming cost V 1 base and J 3 bases, with 10 bases left between them. CDR3 length: 13 amino acids. CDR3 residues: CAWSAGSRYEQYF. The CDR3, as DNA: TGTGCCTGGAGTGCGGGGAGCCGCTACGAGCAGTACTTC.

This clone showed up many times. The V and J genes are TRBV28 and TRBJ2-7, with D maybe TRBD1 (5 bases). This CDR3 has 11 residues. The V end was cut by 9 bases, the J end by 6 bases, with 12 bases between. From germline, CDR1 is MDHEN and CDR2 SYDVKM. The CDR3 reads CASTGRGEQYF. The CDR3 DNA sequence: TGTGCCAGTACAGGACGAGGCGAGCAGTACTTC.

In this sample, this clone turned up a few times. This chain joins TRBV7-9 and TRBJ2-3; D remains ambiguous. CDR3 length: 16 residues. The V end was cut by 3 bases, the J end by 0 bases, with 13 bases between. CDR1 is SEHNR and CDR2 is FQNEAQ in the germline V gene (reference sequence). The CDR3 protein is CASSLASPGSTDTQYF. The CDR3 nucleotides read TGTGCCAGCAGCTTGGCCTCCCCGGGTAGCACAGATACGCAGTATTTT.

This clone has just a few counts. The chain is built from TRBV5-1 and TRBJ2-7; 8 nucleotides line up with TRBD2. The CDR3 runs to 15 residues. In germline, CDR1 is SGHRS, CDR2 YFSETQ. V was pared by 0 bases and J by 5 bases, with 7 bases of the junction left unmatched. For the CDR3, the DNA is TGCGCCAGCAGCTTGGAAGGTAGCGGGATCGACGAGCAGTACTTC. Encoded protein: CASSLEGSGIDEQYF.

This clone was seen only a few times. The rearrangement uses TRBV7-9 and TRBJ1-1; D unresolved. The germline gives CDR1 SEHNR, CDR2 FQNEAQ (reference sequence). V lost 0 bases and J lost 5, with 13 bases in between. The CDR3 runs to 15 residues. CDR3 coding DNA: TGTGCCAGCAGCTTAGCGGCAGCCCCGGGGACTGAAGCTTTCTTT. Protein: CASSLAAAPGTEAFF.

At least ten counts were recorded for this clone. The gene calls are TRBV18 and TRBJ2-1; 7 bases map to TRBD1. Per germline, CDR1 KGHSH and CDR2 LQKENI. The V segment lost 2 bases and the J segment 3 bases; nucleotides outside the gene matches: 4. The CDR3 sequence is 15 residues long. In DNA, the CDR3 is TGTGCCAGCTCACCAGAGGCAGGGGGCTACAATGAGCAGTTCTTC. As protein: CASSPEAGGYNEQFF.

Only a few counts were recorded for this clone. V and J are TRBV5-1 and TRBJ1-4; no clear D gene. The germline V gene has CDR1 SGHRS and CDR2 YFSETQ. This CDR3 is 13 amino acids long. V was trimmed by 2 bases and J by 3 bases, leaving 5 bases between them. CDR3 bases: TGCGCCAGCAGCTTCGAGTCTAATGAAAAACTGTTTTTT. Encoded protein: CASSFESNEKLFF.

The table lists this clone with a few counts. This rearrangement joins TRBV11-2 to TRBJ2-5, with TRBD2 matching over 9 bases. The CDR3 is 16 amino acids. V dropped 1 base and J dropped 3; count of bases not matched to a gene: 6. Per the germline V gene, CDR1 is SGHAT and CDR2 is FQNNGV. The CDR3 sequence: CASSLGPVAGEETQYF. In DNA, the CDR3 is TGTGCCAGCAGCTTAGGCCCTGTAGCGGGAGAAGAGACCCAGTACTTC.

This clone has more than one count but fewer than ten. The genes are TRBV7-3 and TRBJ2-3; D ambiguous. Looked up from germline, CDR1 is SGHTA and CDR2 is FQGTGA. The germline V and J ends were trimmed by 5 bases and 4 bases, with 10 bases remaining between them. The CDR3 has 13 residues. CDR3 nucleotides: TGTGCCAGCAGCCCTAGAGTGGCAGATACGCAGTATTTT. Translated, it gives CASSPRVADTQYF.

The sample holds a few counts of this clone. The CDR3 DNA sequence: TGTGCCAGCAGTGCCCTGACACACGAGCAGTACTTC. It codes for CASSALTHEQYF. The chain recombines TRBV6-1 with TRBJ2-7, with no clear D. The CDR3 sequence is 12 residues long. Germline-derived CDR1 and CDR2 are MNHNS and SASEGT. Trimming shortened V by 4 bases and J by 5 bases, and 9 bases separated the two germline ends.

V usage is TRBV29-1 and J usage is TRBJ1-2; the D gene is possibly TRBD1 (5 bases). The CDR3 length is 11 residues. Germline V gene lookup returns CDR1 SQVTM and CDR2 ANQGSEA. Trimming pared 4 bases from V and 8 bases from J, leaving 11 bases between. The CDR3 DNA reads TGCAGCGTTGGGGGGGAGAGAGGCTACACCTTC. Translated, it gives CSVGGERGYTF.

The chain couples TRBV10-2 to TRBJ2-3, with D possibly TRBD2 on 6 matching bases. The V gene lost 6 bases and the J gene lost 2 bases, with 12 bases spanning the gap. Germline V CDR1 and CDR2: WSHSY, SAAADI. This CDR3 has 14 amino acids. Here the CDR3 DNA reads TGCGCCAGCAGCCGACGGACTAACACAGATACGCAGTATTTT. Translating it yields CASSRRTNTDTQYF.

This clone was picked up one time. The V gene is TRBV5-1, the J gene TRBJ1-2; 11 bases align to TRBD1. Germline V gene lookup returns CDR1 SGHRS and CDR2 YFSETQ. The CDR3 consists of 14 residues. The V segment lost 4 bases and the J segment 4 bases; nucleotides outside the gene matches: 3. The CDR3 DNA reads TGCGCCAGCAGCACAGGACAGGGGGCCTATGGCTACACCTTC. Translated: CASSTGQGAYGYTF.

This clone was seen a few times. The V call is TRBV28, the J call TRBJ2-5; unclear D gene. V was pared by 6 bases and J by 2 bases, with 7 bases between. Germline CDR1 reads MDHEN; CDR2 reads SYDVKM. CDR3 length: 12 residues. The chain's CDR3 is CASRVAQETQYF. The CDR3 DNA reads TGTGCCAGCAGGGTGGCACAAGAGACCCAGTACTTC. Full variable domain (outside the CDR3, taken from reference TRBV28 and TRBJ2-5): DVKVTQSSRYLVKRTGEKVFLECVQDMDHENMFWYRQDPGLGLRLIYFSYDVKMKEKGDIPEGYSVSREKKERFSLILESASTNQTSMYLCASRVAQETQYFGPGTRLLVL.

This clone has a handful of counts. The chain joins TRBV15 to TRBJ2-5, with a weak D call TRBD2 (5 bases). CDR1 is LNHNV, CDR2 YYDKDF, per germline (reference sequence). The CDR3 totals 14 residues. Trimming removed 4 bases at V and 3 bases at J, with 12 bases between. The CDR3 sequence: CATSTRDLKETQYF. In DNA form, the CDR3 reads TGTGCCACCAGCACTCGGGATCTTAAAGAGACCCAGTACTTC.

The V call is TRBV9, the J call TRBJ1-1, with 9 bases lining up with TRBD1. Germline lookup yields CDR1 SGDLS and CDR2 YYNGEE. The CDR3 runs to 15 residues. V was clipped by 0 bases and J by 7 bases; unmatched bases: 7. This CDR3 reads CASSVGVQGAGEAFF. In DNA, the CDR3 is TGTGCCAGCAGCGTAGGCGTACAGGGGGCTGGTGAAGCTTTCTTT.

The sample holds a few counts of this clone. J is TRBJ1-2 and V is TRBV5-1; D unresolved. CDR3 length: 13 amino acids. Trimming cost V 0 bases and J 8 bases, with 11 bases left between them. Germline V gene data show CDR1 as SGHRS and CDR2 as YFSETQ. The CDR3 nucleotides are TGCGCCAGCAGCTTGGGGGCCGCCCAGGGCTACACCTTC. Translated: CASSLGAAQGYTF.

This clone was seen a handful of times. The CDR3 DNA reads TGTGCCAGCTCACCGGGACAGTTATCTAATTCACCCCTCCACTTT. Translated: CASSPGQLSNSPLHF. The chain links TRBV18 to TRBJ1-6, with 7 bases that match TRBD1. This CDR3 has 15 residues. V lost 3 bases and J lost 6; bases outside the gene matches: 5. Per the germline V gene, CDR1 is KGHSH and CDR2 is LQKENI.

The V call is TRBV29-1, the J call TRBJ1-5; D possibly corresponds to TRBD1 (6 bases). Germline lookup yields CDR1 SQVTM and CDR2 ANQGSEA. Trimming took 4 bases from V and 5 from J, leaving 12 bases between them. There are 13 residues in the CDR3. The CDR3 protein is CSVGLQGDQPQHF. CDR3 sequence (DNA): TGCAGCGTTGGGTTACAGGGAGATCAGCCCCAGCATTTT.

The chain has TRBV7-2 and TRBJ1-4; 7 nucleotides align to TRBD1. Germline V gene sequence: CDR1 SGHTA, CDR2 FQGNSA. The CDR3 has 14 amino acids. Germline trimming cut 1 base from V and 11 bases from J; bases unmatched to any gene: 7. The CDR3 DNA is TGTGCCAGCAGCTTAGAGTTCAGGGGGTTGAAACTGTTTTTT. This encodes CASSLEFRGLKLFF.

This clone was seen a few times. The chain is built from TRBV29-1 and TRBJ2-1, with D possibly being TRBD1 (6 bases). CDR1 and CDR2 from the germline V gene are SQVTM and ANQGSEA. This CDR3 contains 13 residues. The ends were cut back, 5 bases at V and 7 bases at J, with 15 bases in the middle. CDR3 nucleotide sequence: TGCAGCGTTCGCCCGACAGGCAATAATGAGCAGTTCTTC. Translated: CSVRPTGNNEQFF.

This clone was counted between two and nine times. V and J are TRBV9 and TRBJ2-6, with TRBD1 matching over 8 bases. Losses at the gene ends were 4 bases for V and 1 base for J; bases not matched to a gene: 10. This CDR3 is 18 amino acids long. CDR1 and CDR2 from the germline V gene are SGDLS and YYNGEE. The CDR3 nucleotides are TGTGCCAGCAGCTTATGGACAGGGATCTTATCTGGGGCCAACGTCCTGACTTTC. Protein: CASSLWTGILSGANVLTF.

A few counts support this clone. The V call is TRBV13, the J call TRBJ2-3, with TRBD2 matching over 9 bases. V gave up 5 bases and J gave up 2 bases; unmatched junction bases: 8. The CDR3 is 16 residues long. Looked up from germline, CDR1 is PRHDT and CDR2 is FYEKMQ (reference sequence). The CDR3 DNA is TGTGCCAGCAGCGCCGTAAGCGGGGGGATCACAGATACGCAGTATTTT. Protein: CASSAVSGGITDTQYF.